This paragraph covers one TCR beta chain sequence. Its target is unknown. This record comes from a study of cytomegalovirus exposure and HLA in healthy donors. Whole-study results and caveats: In vitro confirmation showed a few CMV-associated chains to be CMV antigen specific.

The PCR used 60 Vbeta and 13 Jbeta primers. Clones were read by immunoSEQ multiplex PCR, and TCRdb kept only the in-frame ones, dropping some. The sample lists about 130,000 clones; about 68% were seen once. This receptor was identified in a man aged 40-49 years in good health and CMV-seropositive. The sequenced sample consisted of PBMCs.

The CDR3 region is CASSQSSYNEQFF. The CDR3, as DNA: TGTGCCAGCAGCCAGAGCTCCTACAATGAGCAGTTCTTC. The gene calls are TRBV14 and TRBJ2-1, with D hard to call. Trimming took 3 bases from V and 0 from J, leaving 3 bases between them. CDR3 length: 13 amino acids. Germline CDR1 and CDR2: SGHDN and FVKESK.